These 10 T cell receptor beta chains were sequenced from one sample in a study of CD8+ T cells in alopecia areata. As for treatment: oral pan-JAK inhibitor, 5-10 mg twice daily. Investigators isolated RNA and reverse transcribed it into cDNA to act as the sequencing template. Generated by immunoSEQ multiplex PCR, the TCRdb table keeps only in-frame clones and is missing some. The sample contains 110,000 or so clones, 56% of which appear only once. The specimen comprised CD4+ T cells sorted from blood, sampled at week 24, from a patient treated with tofacitinib. The source of these receptors is a human donor with alopecia areata.

The rearrangement joins TRBV19 to TRBJ1-2; possibly TRBD1 for D (5 bases). The V gene lost 5 bases and the J gene lost 8 bases, with 12 bases spanning the gap. The CDR3 sequence is 12 residues long. From germline, CDR1 is LNHDA and CDR2 SQIVND (reference sequence). CDR3 amino acids: CASSSRTNGYTF. The CDR3 coding sequence is TGTGCCAGTAGTTCTAGGACAAACGGCTACACCTTC.

This chain connects TRBV30 to TRBJ2-5; 9 bases align to TRBD2. J was trimmed by 4 bases and V by 0 bases; bases with no gene match: 0. Germline-derived CDR1 and CDR2 are GTSNPN and SVGIG (reference sequence). CDR3 length: 13 residues. CDR3 loop: CAWSVAGGETQYF. The CDR3 DNA follows: TGTGCCTGGAGTGTAGCGGGGGGAGAGACCCAGTACTTC.

This rearrangement joins TRBV2 to TRBJ2-2; D ambiguous. CDR3 length equals 15 residues. Between the trimmed V and J ends, which lost 4 bases and 1 base, there was a span of 10 bases. From germline, CDR1 is SNHLY and CDR2 FYNNEI. DNA of the CDR3: TGTGCCAGCAGTGCCGACAACCAGAACACCGGGGAGCTGTTTTTT. Translating it yields CASSADNQNTGELFF.

The chain carries TRBV15 and TRBJ2-5; D is undetermined. Between the trimmed V and J ends, which lost 1 base and 2 bases, there was a span of 8 bases. From germline, CDR1 is LNHNV and CDR2 YYDKDF (reference sequence). The CDR3 contains 14 residues. CDR3 nucleotides: TGTGCCACCAGCAGAGGCCAAAAGCAAGAGACCCAGTACTTC. The encoded protein is CATSRGQKQETQYF.

V and J are TRBV5-1 and TRBJ1-5; the D gene is possibly TRBD1 (5 bases). The CDR3 is 15 amino acids. Trimming shortened V by 4 bases and J by 4 bases, and 15 bases separated the two germline ends. Germline-derived CDR1 and CDR2 are SGHRS and YFSETQ. This chain's CDR3 is CASSQEGLSNQPQHF. CDR3 in DNA: TGCGCCAGCAGCCAGGAGGGACTCTCGAATCAGCCCCAGCATTTT. Full variable domain (remainder filled in from reference TRBV5-1 and TRBJ1-5): KAGVTQTPRYLIKTRGQQVTLSCSPISGHRSVSWYQQTPGQGLQFLFEYFSETQRNKGNFPGRFSGRQFSNSRSEMNVSTLELGDSALYLCASSQEGLSNQPQHFGDGTRLSIL.

The genes are TRBV11-2 and TRBJ2-7; the D gene is possibly TRBD1 (6 bases). CDR1 is SGHAT, CDR2 FQNNGV, per germline. The CDR3 contains 13 residues. V dropped 0 bases and J dropped 3 bases, with 6 bases sitting between them. CDR3 sequence (DNA): TGTGCCAGCAGCTTAGACAGGGGCTACGAGCAGTACTTC. Encoded protein: CASSLDRGYEQYF.

This chain links TRBV5-6 with TRBJ1-2, with 8 bases aligning to TRBD1. Trimming took 6 bases from V and 2 from J; bases not matched to a gene: 15. This CDR3 region has 17 residues. Per the germline V gene, CDR1 is SGHDT and CDR2 is YYEEEE. The CDR3 loop reads CASIKSGTGGRNYGYTF. The CDR3 nucleotides read TGTGCCAGCATCAAATCCGGCACAGGGGGTCGGAACTATGGCTACACCTTC.

This clone was seen only once. The chain joins TRBV9 to TRBJ2-1; possible D gene TRBD2, 6 bases. This CDR3 comprises 15 residues. V was cut by 5 bases and J by 4 bases, with 16 bases left in between. Germline lookup yields CDR1 SGDLS and CDR2 YYNGEE. This CDR3 is CASSPGGIGYNEQFF. The CDR3 region has the DNA TGTGCCAGCAGTCCAGGCGGGATCGGGTACAATGAGCAGTTCTTC. Looking up the rest from reference TRBV9 and TRBJ2-1 gives the full variable domain: DSGVTQTPKHLITATGQRVTLRCSPRSGDLSVYWYQQSLDQGLQFLIQYYNGEERAKGNILERFSAQQFPDLHSELNLSSLELGDSALYFCASSPGGIGYNEQFFGPGTRLTVL.

The chain joins TRBV27 to TRBJ2-1; D gene unclear. CDR1 is MNHEY, CDR2 SMNVEV, per germline (reference sequence). This CDR3 comprises 16 residues. The V gene lost 5 bases and the J gene lost 7 bases, with 21 bases spanning the gap. The CDR3, as DNA: TGTGCCAGCAGTCCTCTAGGGCGCCCTCGGACGAATGAGCAGTTCTTC. Amino acid sequence: CASSPLGRPRTNEQFF.

The rearrangement joins TRBV28 to TRBJ2-7, with no clear D. Germline values: CDR1 MDHEN, CDR2 SYDVKM. V lost 8 bases and J lost 6, with 20 bases in between. The CDR3 is 14 amino acids. The CDR3, as DNA: TGTGCCAGCGGGTCGGCCTCACTTTCGAGCGAGCAGTACTTC. It encodes CASGSASLSSEQYF.